Below are 8 T cell receptor beta chains sequenced from a single sample in a study of cytomegalovirus exposure and HLA in healthy donors. In the PCR, 60 Vbeta and 13 Jbeta primers were used. Data came from immunoSEQ multiplex PCR; TCRdb stores just in-frame clones and leaves some out. The sample has over 150,000 clones, 70% to 80% seen once. What was sequenced was PBMCs. The receptor set was obtained from a male donor in good health and CMV-seronegative.

V gene TRBV28 combines with J gene TRBJ1-5; 10 bases are a match to TRBD1. This CDR3 contains 18 residues. Per germline, CDR1 MDHEN and CDR2 SYDVKM. The V gene end was trimmed by 6 bases and the J gene end by 1 base; junction bases not matched to a gene: 12. CDR3 sequence reads: CASSQPRQGARSNQPQHF. CDR3 coding DNA: TGTGCCAGCAGCCAACCGAGACAGGGGGCAAGGAGCAATCAGCCCCAGCATTTT.

The CDR3 here is CASSVGTEETQYF. CDR3 DNA: TGTGCCAGCAGCGTAGGGACAGAAGAGACCCAGTACTTC. This rearrangement joins TRBV9 to TRBJ2-5; possibly TRBD1 for D (6 bases). The CDR3 has 13 residues. V was trimmed by 0 bases and J by 3 bases, leaving 6 bases between them. From germline, CDR1 is SGDLS and CDR2 YYNGEE. The variable domain in full, with the rest retrieved from reference TRBV9 and TRBJ2-5, is DSGVTQTPKHLITATGQRVTLRCSPRSGDLSVYWYQQSLDQGLQFLIQYYNGEERAKGNILERFSAQQFPDLHSELNLSSLELGDSALYFCASSVGTEETQYFGPGTRLLVL.

The chain uses TRBV30 and TRBJ1-5; D is unclear. CDR1 and CDR2 from the germline V gene are GTSNPN and SVGIG (reference sequence). CDR3 length: 14 residues. V lost 0 bases, J lost 4 bases, and 10 bases lay in between. CDR3 amino acids: CAWSVNTRNQPQHF. In DNA, the CDR3 is TGTGCCTGGAGTGTCAACACGAGGAATCAGCCCCAGCATTTT.

This clone came up a few times. The gene calls are TRBV7-2 and TRBJ1-1; unclear D gene. Germline V gene sequence: CDR1 SGHTA, CDR2 FQGNSA. There are 15 residues in the CDR3. V dropped 1 base and J dropped 1 base, with 10 bases sitting between them. CDR3 residues: CASSLVPGSNTEAFF. The CDR3 coding sequence is TGTGCCAGCAGCTTAGTCCCCGGGTCGAACACTGAAGCTTTCTTT.

J is TRBJ1-5 and V is TRBV2, with D perhaps TRBD1 (5 bases). Trimming removed 6 bases at V and 1 base at J, with 13 bases between. CDR1 is SNHLY and CDR2 is FYNNEI in the germline V gene. This CDR3 contains 15 residues. The DNA of the CDR3 is TGTGCCAGCAGGAAGGGGATGGGGAGCAATCAGCCCCAGCATTTT. It yields the protein CASRKGMGSNQPQHF.

This chain uses TRBV21-1 with TRBJ2-6; the table's D call of TRBD1 was not tested on the DNA. TRBV21-1 is shown as a pseudogene. The CDR3 covers 18 residues. As DNA, the CDR3 is TGTGCCAGCAGCAAAGGGGGGAACAGGGTGTACGGGGCCAACGTCCTGACTTTC. It yields the protein CASSKGGNRVYGANVLTF.

This sequence joins TRBV4-1 and TRBJ2-7; TRBD2 matches 8 bases. This CDR3 region has 15 residues. Per germline, CDR1 MGHRA and CDR2 YSYEKL. J lost 0 bases, V lost 4 bases, and 5 bases had no gene match. CDR3 coding DNA: TGCGCCAGCAGCCGGCGGGAGGCAGACTCCTACGAGCAGTACTTC. Translated: CASSRREADSYEQYF.

The chain links TRBV7-2 to TRBJ1-5; 7 bases map to TRBD1. This CDR3 is built from 15 residues. From germline, CDR1 is SGHTA and CDR2 FQGNSA. Trimming took 2 bases from V and 6 from J; bases not matched to a gene: 7. In nucleotides, the CDR3 is TGTGCCAGCAGCTTATCGACAGGGATAGCTCAGCCCCAGCATTTT. It translates to CASSLSTGIAQPQHF.